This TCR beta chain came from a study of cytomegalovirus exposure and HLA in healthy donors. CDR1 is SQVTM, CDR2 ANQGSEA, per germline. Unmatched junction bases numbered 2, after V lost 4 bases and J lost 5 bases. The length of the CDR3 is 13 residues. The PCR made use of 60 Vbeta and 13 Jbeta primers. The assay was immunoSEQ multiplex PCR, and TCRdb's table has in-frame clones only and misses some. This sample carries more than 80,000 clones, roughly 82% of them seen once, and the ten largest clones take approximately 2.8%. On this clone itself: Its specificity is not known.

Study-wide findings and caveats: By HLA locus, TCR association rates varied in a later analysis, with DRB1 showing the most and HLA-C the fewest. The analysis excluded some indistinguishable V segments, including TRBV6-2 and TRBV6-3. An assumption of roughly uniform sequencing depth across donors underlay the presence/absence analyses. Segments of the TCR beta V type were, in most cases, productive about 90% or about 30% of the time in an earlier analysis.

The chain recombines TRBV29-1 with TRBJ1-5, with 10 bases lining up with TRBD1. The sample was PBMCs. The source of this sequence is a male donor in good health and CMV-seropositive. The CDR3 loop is CSVGGQGHQPQHF. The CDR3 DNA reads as TGCAGCGTTGGGGGACAGGGGCATCAGCCCCAGCATTTT.